The sample holds a few counts of the clone carrying this T cell receptor beta chain. The antigen remains undetermined. This record belongs to a study of blood T cells in healthy people across ages. Study-level results: Not knowing donor CMV status may have confounded expanded clonotype changes.

A J-beta primer mix and a sample-barcoded 5' primer were used in a second PCR of about 7 to 11 cycles. TCRdb analysed the 5' RACE reads with MiXCR anew, one entry per CDR3 protein. Among about 620,000 distinct CDR3 sequences, roughly 20% were seen once, and the ten largest hold 3% to 4%. CDR1 and CDR2 from the germline V gene are SGDLS and YYNGEE. The germline V and J ends were trimmed by 4 bases and 0 bases, with 18 bases remaining between them. The CDR3 totals 17 residues. The sequenced sample was blood. The origin of this receptor is a man aged 65 to 79 in good health. The V gene is TRBV9, the J gene TRBJ2-3, with TRBD2 as a possible D gene (6 bases). This CDR3 reads CASSSSGGVFSTDTQYF. CDR3 DNA: TGTGCCAGCAGCTCCTCTGGAGGGGTGTTTAGCACAGATACGCAGTATTTT.